What follows are 14 T cell receptor beta chains derived from one specimen sequenced in a study of control samples from healthy donors and cancer patients. Data came from immunoSEQ multiplex PCR; TCRdb stores just in-frame clones and leaves some out. The sample records around 55,000 clones, about 96% being singletons. Sequenced: blood. The receptor set was obtained from a young woman in good health.

This sequence joins TRBV20-1 and TRBJ2-3; no reliable D call. This CDR3 is 11 amino acids long. CDR1 and CDR2 from the germline V gene are DFQATT and SNEGSKA (reference sequence). Trimming left V 6 bases short and J 4 bases short, with 8 bases between. This CDR3 reads CSARYADTQYF. As DNA, the CDR3 is TGCAGTGCCCGCTACGCAGATACGCAGTATTTT.

The V and J genes are TRBV6-5 and TRBJ1-3; 7 bases line up with TRBD1. In germline, CDR1 is MNHEY, CDR2 SVGAGI. This CDR3 contains 15 residues. Losses at the gene ends were 2 bases for V and 2 bases for J; bases not matched to a gene: 3. CDR3 nucleotide sequence: TGTGCCAGCAGTTACGGCAGGGGGGCTGGAAACACCATATATTTT. Protein product: CASSYGRGAGNTIYF.

With regard to this clone: A junction boundary mismatches the germline segment, possibly from a read error. This sequence joins TRBV7-7 and TRBJ2-5; D possibly corresponds to TRBD2 (6 bases). The length of the CDR3 is 15 residues. Per germline, CDR1 SSHAT and CDR2 FNYEAQ (reference sequence). The CDR3 is CASSLISGPQETQYF. The CDR3 bases are TGTGCTAGCAGCTTAATTAGCGGACCCCAAGAGACCCAGTACTTC.

The V gene is TRBV12-2, the J gene TRBJ2-2; the listed D gene, TRBD1, was not tested against the DNA. TRBV12-2 is a pseudogene segment. The CDR3 extends over 15 amino acids. The CDR3 reads CASRLVKGKAGELFF. The CDR3 DNA reads as TGTGCAAGTCGCTTAGTCAAGGGGAAGGCCGGGGAGCTGTTTTTT.

V and J are TRBV5-1 and TRBJ2-3, with D possibly being TRBD2 (5 bases). Germline loops: CDR1 SGHRS, CDR2 YFSETQ. V dropped 0 bases and J dropped 1 base, with 15 bases sitting between them. This CDR3 is 17 amino acids long. CDR3 nucleotide sequence: TGCGCCAGCAGCTTGGAAAGAGGCCTAGCCCGCACAGATACGCAGTATTTT. Residues: CASSLERGLARTDTQYF.

On this clone itself: An end of the junction does not agree with germline; a read error may underlie this. The chain recombines TRBV5-1 with TRBJ1-2; D perhaps matches TRBD1 (6 bases). Per germline, CDR1 SGHRS and CDR2 YFSETQ. The CDR3 contains 18 residues. CDR3 DNA sequence: TGCGCCAGCGGCTTGGCGGGTCTGAGGGGGGACCAAACCAACGGCTACACCTTC. Translation gives CASGLAGLRGDQTNGYTF.

The CDR3 coding sequence is TGCAGCGTTGAAGACTGGACCAAGGGGGCAGCTTTCTTT. It specifies CSVEDWTKGAAFF. V and J are TRBV29-1 and TRBJ1-1; 7 bases map to TRBD1. The germline gives CDR1 SQVTM, CDR2 ANQGSEA. The ends lost 0 bases at V and 10 bases at J; junction bases unmatched: 8. The CDR3 contains 13 residues. Variable domain in full (rest from reference TRBV29-1 and TRBJ1-1): SAVISQKPSRDICQRGTSLTIQCQVDSQVTMMFWYRQQPGQSLTLIATANQGSEATYESGFVIDKFPISRPNLTFSTLTVSNMSPEDSSIYLCSVEDWTKGAAFFGQGTRLTVV.

The chain uses TRBV7-5 and TRBJ2-7; the table's D gene call, TRBD1, was not cross checked with the DNA. TRBV7-5 is flagged as a pseudogene. The CDR3 is 15 amino acids. The CDR3: CARSPLQGNLYEQYF. CDR3 DNA sequence: TGTGCCAGAAGCCCATTACAGGGAAACCTCTACGAGCAGTACTTC.

The V call is TRBV24-1, the J call TRBJ1-5; possible D gene TRBD1, 5 bases. The CDR3 consists of 11 residues. V was cut by 12 bases and J by 6 bases, with 11 bases left in between. Germline V CDR1 and CDR2: KGHDR, SFDVKD. CDR3: CAVPGIQPQHF. CDR3 in DNA: TGTGCCGTCCCAGGGATTCAGCCCCAGCATTTT.

The chain links TRBV6-5 to TRBJ2-2; D may be TRBD2 (6 bases). The CDR3 totals 13 residues. Per germline, CDR1 MNHEY and CDR2 SVGAGI. The V end lost 6 bases, the J end lost 1 base, and 6 bases lay between the germline ends. CDR3 loop: CASREGNTGELFF. The CDR3 DNA is TGTGCCAGCAGGGAGGGGAACACCGGGGAGCTGTTTTTT.

This chain connects TRBV6-4 to TRBJ2-3; 8 bases line up with TRBD2. CDR3 length equals 15 residues. V shed 3 bases, J shed 1 base, and the junction held 3 bases outside the gene matches. CDR1 and CDR2 from the germline V gene are MRHNA and SNTAGT. CDR3 loop: CASSEGRGGTDTQYF. In DNA form, the CDR3 reads TGTGCCAGCAGTGAGGGGCGGGGGGGCACAGATACGCAGTATTTT.

The chain joins TRBV29-1 to TRBJ1-3; the match to TRBD1 covers 10 bases. V shed 6 bases, J shed 3 bases, and the junction held 5 bases outside the gene matches. The CDR3 length is 14 residues. Germline CDR1 and CDR2: SQVTM and ANQGSEA. CDR3 amino acids: CSVADRGIGNTIYF. Written as DNA, the CDR3 is TGCAGCGTAGCGGACAGGGGGATTGGAAACACCATATATTTT.

V usage is TRBV5-8 and J usage is TRBJ1-1; weak D call: TRBD1 (5 bases). The CDR3 sequence is 16 residues long. Trimming pared 6 bases from V and 1 base from J, leaving 19 bases between. Germline CDR1 and CDR2: SGHTS and YDEGEE. The CDR3 here is CASTTGGSRPNTEAFF. CDR3 coding DNA: TGTGCCAGCACCACGGGGGGTTCCAGGCCGAACACTGAAGCTTTCTTT.

This clone appeared a single time. The V and J genes are TRBV12-3 or TRBV12-4 and TRBJ2-7; D gene uncertain. Trimming left V 5 bases short and J 2 bases short, with 7 bases between. The CDR3 covers 12 residues. CDR3 DNA: TGTGCCAGCAGTCCCCCCCCCTACGAGCAGTACTTC. Encoded protein: CASSPPPYEQYF.